The rows below give T cell receptor beta chains drawn from one sample of a study of CD4 T cells in relation to SARS-CoV-2 and coronaviruses. Antigens of these TCRs are unknown. TCRdb's table, derived via immunoSEQ multiplex PCR, lists solely in-frame clones and lacks some. The table includes about 20,000 clones, roughly 80% detected once. Sample: CD4+ T cells from PBMCs, cultured in vitro. The receptors were sampled from a human donor in good health. CDR3s include the opening cysteine and the closing phenylalanine or tryptophan. A D gene is named only where the DNA matches it firmly. The size entry is marked missing in some rows and otherwise reads once, few, many or a size class.

>-|TRBJ2-7|-|TRBV10-3
CAIRGAGEQYF
TGTGCCATCAGGGGGGCCGGGGAGCAGTACTTC
>-|TRBJ1-2|-|TRBV4-2
CASSPLTENYGYTF
TGTGCCAGCAGCCCCCTGACTGAAAACTATGGCTACACCTTC
>large|TRBJ1-4|-|TRBV18
CASSPPPPSKLFF
TGTGCCAGCTCACCCCCCCCTCCGTCGAAACTGTTTTTT
>-|TRBJ2-1|-|TRBV10-3
CAITPSTGVSYNEQFF
TGTGCCATCACCCCTTCAACGGGAGTCTCCTACAATGAGCAGTTCTTC
>-|TRBJ2-7|TRBD2|TRBV18
CASSPGGRAHEQYF
TGTGCCAGCTCACCGGGCGGGAGGGCCCACGAGCAGTACTTC
>-|TRBJ2-7|-|TRBV19
CASSIGTGSHEQYF
TGTGCCAGTAGTATAGGTACAGGGTCCCACGAGCAGTACTTC
>-|TRBJ2-5|-|TRBV19
CASRPSNVLTQYF
TGTGCCAGTAGACCCTCCAACGTGTTGACCCAGTACTTC
>-|TRBJ2-7|-|TRBV5-6
CASSLKVMDIYEQYF
TGTGCCAGCAGCTTGAAGGTCATGGACATCTACGAGCAGTACTTC
>-|TRBJ2-1|-|TRBV9
CASSVDGVNNEQFF
TGTGCCAGCAGCGTAGACGGGGTCAATAATGAGCAGTTCTTC
>-|TRBJ2-3|TRBD2|TRBV24-1
CATSDPTGLAGRTDTQYF
TGTGCCACCAGTGATCCGACAGGACTAGCGGGACGTACAGATACGCAGTATTTT
>-|TRBJ1-5|-|TRBV24-1
CATSSGNQPQHF
TGTGCCACCAGTTCAGGCAATCAGCCCCAGCATTTT
>few|TRBJ1-3|TRBD1|TRBV9
CASSVEGAGGNTIYF
TGTGCCAGCAGCGTAGAGGGGGCAGGAGGAAACACCATATATTTT
>-|TRBJ2-7|-|TRBV2
CASSEMVSTHYEQYF
TGTGCCAGCAGTGAGATGGTCTCAACCCACTACGAGCAGTACTTC
>-|TRBJ1-5|TRBD1|TRBV2
CASRPDRVNNQPQHF
TGTGCCAGCAGACCAGACAGGGTCAATAATCAGCCCCAGCATTTT
>once|TRBJ1-1|-|TRBV7-9
CASSLTSGIAEAFF
TGTGCCAGCAGCTTAACTTCAGGGATTGCTGAAGCTTTCTTT
>-|TRBJ2-5|TRBD2|TRBV11-2
CASSLGLAQETQYF
TGTGCCAGCAGCTTAGGACTAGCGCAAGAGACCCAGTACTTC
>-|TRBJ2-3|TRBD2|TRBV11-2
CASSLYWTSDNTDTQYF
TGTGCCAGCAGCTTATACTGGACTAGCGACAACACAGATACGCAGTATTTT
>-|TRBJ2-5|TRBD2|TRBV18
CASSPPGLAGGETQYF
TGTGCCAGCTCACCACCGGGACTAGCGGGAGGAGAGACCCAGTACTTC
>-|TRBJ1-1|-|TRBV5-4
CASSRNPLRAEAFF
TGTGCCAGCAGCCGTAATCCACTGCGAGCTGAAGCTTTCTTT
>-|TRBJ2-5|-|TRBV11-2
CASSLLSWGQETQYF
TGTGCCAGCAGCTTACTCAGTTGGGGGCAAGAGACCCAGTACTTC
>-|TRBJ2-2|-|TRBV18
CASSPSSGKNTGELFF
TGTGCCAGCTCACCATCCTCGGGAAAGAACACCGGGGAGCTGTTTTTT
>-|TRBJ1-1|-|TRBV7-9
CASSLLGGNTEAFF
TGTGCCAGCAGCTTATTGGGGGGGAACACTGAAGCTTTCTTT
>-|TRBJ1-1|-|TRBV11-3
CASSLEGGTEAFF
TGTGCCAGCAGCTTAGAGGGTGGGACTGAAGCTTTCTTT